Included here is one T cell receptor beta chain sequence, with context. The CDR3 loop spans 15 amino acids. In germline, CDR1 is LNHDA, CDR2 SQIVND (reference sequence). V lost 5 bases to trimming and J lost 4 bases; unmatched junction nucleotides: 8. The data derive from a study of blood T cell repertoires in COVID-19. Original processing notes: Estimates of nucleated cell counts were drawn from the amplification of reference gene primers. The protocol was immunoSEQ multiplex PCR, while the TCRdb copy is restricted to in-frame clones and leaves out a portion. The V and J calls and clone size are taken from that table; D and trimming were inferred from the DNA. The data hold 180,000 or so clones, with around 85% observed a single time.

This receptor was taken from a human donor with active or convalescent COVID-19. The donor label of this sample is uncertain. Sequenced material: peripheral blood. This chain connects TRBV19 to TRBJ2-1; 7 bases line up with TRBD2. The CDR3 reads CASSPGGSGYNEQFF. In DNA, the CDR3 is TGTGCCAGTAGTCCCGGCGGGAGCGGGTACAATGAGCAGTTCTTC.